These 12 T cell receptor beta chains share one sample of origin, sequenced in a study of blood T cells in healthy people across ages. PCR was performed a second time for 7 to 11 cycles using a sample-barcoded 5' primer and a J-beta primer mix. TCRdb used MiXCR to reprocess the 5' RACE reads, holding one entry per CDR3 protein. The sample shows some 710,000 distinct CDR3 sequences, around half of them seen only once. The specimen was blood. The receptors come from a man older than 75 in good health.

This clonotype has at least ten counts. The CDR3 DNA reads TGTGCCATCAGTGACGTAGCGGCCTCCTACAATGAGCAGTTCTTC. It is translated as CAISDVAASYNEQFF. This sequence joins TRBV10-3 and TRBJ2-1, with D possibly TRBD2 on 6 matching bases. The V gene's germline CDR1 is ENHRY and CDR2 SYGVKD. The V end lost 3 bases, the J end lost 0 bases, and 9 bases lay between the germline ends. The CDR3 contains 15 residues.

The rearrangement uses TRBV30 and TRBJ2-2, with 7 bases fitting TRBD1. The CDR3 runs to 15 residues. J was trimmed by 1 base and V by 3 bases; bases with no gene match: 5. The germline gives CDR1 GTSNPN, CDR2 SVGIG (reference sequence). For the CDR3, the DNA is TGTGCCTGGAGAGACAGGACAGGGAACACCGGGGAGCTGTTTTTT. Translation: CAWRDRTGNTGELFF.

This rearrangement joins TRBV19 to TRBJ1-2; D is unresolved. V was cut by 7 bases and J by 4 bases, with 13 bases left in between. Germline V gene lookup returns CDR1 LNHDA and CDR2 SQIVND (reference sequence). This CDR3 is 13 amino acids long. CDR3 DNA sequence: TGTGCCAGTACCCCGGGTTTCCTCTATGGCTACACCTTC. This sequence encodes CASTPGFLYGYTF.

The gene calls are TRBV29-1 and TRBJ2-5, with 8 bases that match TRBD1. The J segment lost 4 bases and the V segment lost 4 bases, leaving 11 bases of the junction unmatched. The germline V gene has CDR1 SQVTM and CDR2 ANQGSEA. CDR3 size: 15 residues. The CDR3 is CSVGGRGLSRETQYF. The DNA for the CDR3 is TGCAGCGTTGGTGGCAGGGGGCTGTCGCGAGAGACCCAGTACTTC.

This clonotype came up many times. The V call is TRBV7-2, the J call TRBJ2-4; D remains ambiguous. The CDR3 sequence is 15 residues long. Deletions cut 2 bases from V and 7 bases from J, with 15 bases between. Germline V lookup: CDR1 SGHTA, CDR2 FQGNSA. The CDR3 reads CASSLTAALTNIQYF. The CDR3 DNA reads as TGTGCCAGCAGCTTAACGGCAGCCCTTACGAACATTCAGTACTTC.

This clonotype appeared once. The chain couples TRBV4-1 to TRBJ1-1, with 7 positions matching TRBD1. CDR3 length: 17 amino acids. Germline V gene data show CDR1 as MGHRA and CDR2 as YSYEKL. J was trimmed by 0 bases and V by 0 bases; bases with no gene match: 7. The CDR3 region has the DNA TGCGCCAGCAGCCAAGATCTAACAGGGGACCTGAACACTGAAGCTTTCTTT. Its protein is CASSQDLTGDLNTEAFF.

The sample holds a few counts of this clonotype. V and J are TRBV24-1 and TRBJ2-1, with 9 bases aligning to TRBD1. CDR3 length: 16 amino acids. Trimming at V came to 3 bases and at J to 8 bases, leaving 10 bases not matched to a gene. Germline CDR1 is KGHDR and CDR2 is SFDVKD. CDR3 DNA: TGTGCCACCAGTGATGTGACGGGACAGGGATTTCATGAGCAGTTCTTC. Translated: CATSDVTGQGFHEQFF.

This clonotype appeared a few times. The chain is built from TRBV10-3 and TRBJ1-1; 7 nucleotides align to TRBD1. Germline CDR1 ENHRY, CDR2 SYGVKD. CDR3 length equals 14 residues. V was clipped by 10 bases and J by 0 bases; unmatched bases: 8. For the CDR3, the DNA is TGTGCCACCGGCCGGGGGACAGTGAACACTGAAGCTTTCTTT. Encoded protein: CATGRGTVNTEAFF.

CDR3 sequence reads: CASSWGLAGNTGELFF. Written as DNA, the CDR3 is TGCGCCAGCAGCTGGGGACTAGCGGGGAACACCGGGGAGCTGTTTTTT. The chain joins TRBV5-1 to TRBJ2-2; 12 bases line up with TRBD2. Germline lookup yields CDR1 SGHRS and CDR2 YFSETQ. J was trimmed by 1 base and V by 3 bases; bases with no gene match: 1. The CDR3 spans 16 residues.

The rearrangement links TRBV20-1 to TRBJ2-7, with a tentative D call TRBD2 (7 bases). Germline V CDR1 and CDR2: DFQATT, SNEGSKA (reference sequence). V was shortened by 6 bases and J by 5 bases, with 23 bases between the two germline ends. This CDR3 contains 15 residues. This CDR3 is CSADSGTSPRNEQYF. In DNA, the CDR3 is TGCAGTGCGGACAGCGGGACTTCCCCCCGCAACGAGCAGTACTTC.

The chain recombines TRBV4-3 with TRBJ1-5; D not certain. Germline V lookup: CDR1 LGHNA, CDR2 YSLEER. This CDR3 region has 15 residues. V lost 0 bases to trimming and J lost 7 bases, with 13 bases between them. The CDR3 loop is CASSQEVGYRQPQHF. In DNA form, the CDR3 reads TGCGCCAGCAGCCAAGAGGTGGGGTACCGGCAGCCCCAGCATTTT.

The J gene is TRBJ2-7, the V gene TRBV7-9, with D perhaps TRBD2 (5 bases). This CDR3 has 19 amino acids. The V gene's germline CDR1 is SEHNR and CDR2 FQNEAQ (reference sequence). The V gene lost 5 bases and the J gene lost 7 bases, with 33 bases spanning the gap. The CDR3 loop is CASSPSMRLAGASYNEQYF. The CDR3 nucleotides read TGTGCCAGCAGCCCCTCGATGCGACTGGCGGGTGCCTCCTACAATGAGCAGTACTTC. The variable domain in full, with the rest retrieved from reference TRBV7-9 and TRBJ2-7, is DTGVSQNPRHKITKRGQNVTFRCDPISEHNRLYWYRQTLGQGPEFLTYFQNEAQLEKSRLLSDRFSAERPKGSFSTLEIQRTEQGDSAMYLCASSPSMRLAGASYNEQYFGPGTRLTVT.